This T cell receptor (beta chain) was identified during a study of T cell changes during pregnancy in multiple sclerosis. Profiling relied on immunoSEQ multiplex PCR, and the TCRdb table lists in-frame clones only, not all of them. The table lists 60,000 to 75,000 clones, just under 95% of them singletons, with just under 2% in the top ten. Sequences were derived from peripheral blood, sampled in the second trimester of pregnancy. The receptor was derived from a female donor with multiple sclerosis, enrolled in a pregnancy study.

CDR3 loop: CASSLGLAGLYEQYF. CDR3 in DNA: TGTGCCAGCAGTCTGGGACTAGCGGGCCTCTACGAGCAGTACTTC. This chain connects TRBV11-2 to TRBJ2-7, with 12 positions matching TRBD2. This CDR3 contains 15 residues. From germline, CDR1 is SGHAT and CDR2 FQNNGV. V was pared by 6 bases and J by 3 bases, with 6 bases of the junction left unmatched.